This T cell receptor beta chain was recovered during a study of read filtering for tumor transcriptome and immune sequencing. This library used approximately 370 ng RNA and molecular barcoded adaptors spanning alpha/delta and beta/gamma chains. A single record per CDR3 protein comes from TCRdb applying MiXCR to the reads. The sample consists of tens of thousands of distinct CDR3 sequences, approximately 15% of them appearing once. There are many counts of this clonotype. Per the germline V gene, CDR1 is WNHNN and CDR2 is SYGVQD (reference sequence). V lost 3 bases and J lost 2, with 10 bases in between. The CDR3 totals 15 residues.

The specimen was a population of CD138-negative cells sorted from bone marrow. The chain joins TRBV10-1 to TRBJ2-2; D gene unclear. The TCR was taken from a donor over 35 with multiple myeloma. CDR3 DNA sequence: TGCGCCAGCAGTGAAGACCAAACTAACACCGGGGAGCTGTTTTTT. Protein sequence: CASSEDQTNTGELFF.